A single sample is the source of the 10 T cell receptor beta chains below, sequenced in a study of cytomegalovirus exposure and HLA in healthy donors. Assay used: immunoSEQ multiplex PCR; TCRdb lists only in-frame clones, some missing. The data contain roughly 280,000 clones, around 86% of them singletons. Sample: PBMCs. All receptors come from a young woman in good health and CMV-seronegative.

The rearrangement joins TRBV9 to TRBJ2-3, with D possibly TRBD2 on 6 matching bases. Trimming removed 0 bases at V and 5 bases at J, with 13 bases between. The CDR3 is 15 residues long. Germline CDR1 and CDR2: SGDLS and YYNGEE. In nucleotides, the CDR3 is TGTGCCAGCAGCGTAGTCGCGGGGAAAAGAGATACGCAGTATTTT. This sequence encodes CASSVVAGKRDTQYF.

The chain is built from TRBV10-1 and TRBJ2-7; the D gene is possibly TRBD1 (5 bases). V gave up 2 bases and J gave up 2 bases, with 10 bases separating them. The CDR3 loop spans 14 amino acids. Germline V gene data show CDR1 as WNHNN and CDR2 as SYGVQD (reference sequence). CDR3 sequence: CASSETDRPYEQYF. In DNA, the CDR3 is TGCGCCAGCAGTGAGACCGACAGACCCTACGAGCAGTACTTC.

V gene TRBV6-5 combines with J gene TRBJ2-7, with D tentatively TRBD1 (5 bases). The germline V gene has CDR1 MNHEY and CDR2 SVGAGI. Trimming pared 6 bases from V and 3 bases from J, leaving 18 bases between. The CDR3 runs to 15 residues. The CDR3 nucleotides read TGTGCCAGCAGCCCGCAGGGTAAGAGTCTCTACGAGCAGTACTTC. This gives the protein CASSPQGKSLYEQYF.

The chain has TRBV19 and TRBJ2-3; 7 bases agree with TRBD1. CDR1 and CDR2 (germline): LNHDA, SQIVND (reference sequence). J lost 3 bases, V lost 5 bases, and 8 bases had no gene match. The CDR3 consists of 15 residues. CDR3 region: CASSGRQGWTDTQYF. In nucleotides, the CDR3 is TGTGCCAGTAGTGGCCGACAGGGTTGGACAGATACGCAGTATTTT. The variable domain in full, with the rest retrieved from reference TRBV19 and TRBJ2-3, is DGGITQSPKYLFRKEGQNVTLSCEQNLNHDAMYWYRQDPGQGLRLIYYSQIVNDFQKGDIAEGYSVSREKKESFPLTVTSAQKNPTAFYLCASSGRQGWTDTQYFGPGTRLTVL.

This rearrangement joins TRBV7-9 to TRBJ2-5, with 9 positions matching TRBD2. V shed 3 bases and J 5 bases; nucleotides not matched to a gene: 19. Germline V gene data show CDR1 as SEHNR and CDR2 as FQNEAQ (reference sequence). The CDR3 totals 19 residues. CDR3 bases: TGTGCCAGCAGCTTCCGACGAGCGGGAGGTCAGATTGGGAGGGAGACCCAGTACTTC. Translated: CASSFRRAGGQIGRETQYF. Supplemented by reference TRBV7-9 and TRBJ2-5, the full variable domain reads DTGVSQNPRHKITKRGQNVTFRCDPISEHNRLYWYRQTLGQGPEFLTYFQNEAQLEKSRLLSDRFSAERPKGSFSTLEIQRTEQGDSAMYLCASSFRRAGGQIGRETQYFGPGTRLLVL.

The chain employs TRBV11-2 and TRBJ1-1, with D maybe TRBD1 (5 bases). Germline CDR1 is SGHAT and CDR2 is FQNNGV. This CDR3 spans 13 amino acids. Deletions cut 0 bases from V and 10 bases from J, with 12 bases between. CDR3 region: CASSLETGSGAFF. Written as DNA, the CDR3 is TGTGCCAGCAGCTTAGAAACAGGTAGTGGAGCTTTCTTT.

J is TRBJ1-1 and V is TRBV6-5; the D gene is possibly TRBD1 (5 bases). Trimming cost V 4 bases and J 10 bases, with 19 bases left between them. Germline-derived CDR1 and CDR2 are MNHEY and SVGAGI. This CDR3 contains 14 residues. The CDR3 sequence is CASSSSGLLFGAFF. The CDR3 nucleotides are TGTGCCAGCAGTTCCTCGGGACTCCTCTTTGGAGCTTTCTTT.

This chain joins TRBV11-2 and TRBJ2-1; D is possibly TRBD1 (6 bases). Germline V lookup: CDR1 SGHAT, CDR2 FQNNGV. The CDR3 runs 16 residues. Trimming removed 3 bases at V and 0 bases at J, with 12 bases between. The CDR3 spells CASSFRGMLSYNEQFF. The CDR3 region has the DNA TGTGCCAGCAGCTTCAGGGGTATGCTCTCCTACAATGAGCAGTTCTTC.

This chain's CDR3 is CASSLSLQGCNQPQHF. The CDR3 DNA follows: TGTGCCAGCAGCTTATCACTACAGGGATGCAATCAGCCCCAGCATTTT. The chain combines TRBV7-6 with TRBJ1-5; D is perhaps TRBD1 (6 bases). Germline CDR1 reads SGHVS; CDR2 reads FNYEAQ. There are 16 residues in the CDR3. The V gene lost 2 bases and the J gene lost 2 bases, with 13 bases spanning the gap.

The chain has TRBV18 and TRBJ1-2, with 9 bases lining up with TRBD1. Germline CDR1 KGHSH, CDR2 LQKENI. This CDR3 comprises 14 residues. V dropped 2 bases and J dropped 6; count of bases not matched to a gene: 4. The CDR3 DNA is TGTGCCAGCTCACCAGACAGGGGGATACATGGCTACACCTTC. This encodes CASSPDRGIHGYTF.